This T cell receptor beta chain was sequenced for a study of blood T cell repertoires in COVID-19. Across the study: The origin of the acute and convalescent COVID-19 samples was the United States, Italy and Spain.

Germline V lookup: CDR1 LGHNA, CDR2 YSLEER. The CDR3 contains 19 residues. Germline trimming cut 4 bases from V and 0 bases from J; bases unmatched to any gene: 12. Sequencing was performed with immunoSEQ multiplex PCR; in TCRdb, only in-frame clones are kept and a portion is missing. The sample carries 150,000 to 200,000 clones, 76% recorded once. Participant ages covered roughly 18 to 89 years across approximately 25 US areas. Sequenced: PBMCs or T cells enriched from blood (not recorded which). This TCR was sampled from a woman in her fifties or sixties with acute COVID-19. V is TRBV4-3 and J is TRBJ2-6; 7 bases match TRBD1. In DNA form, the CDR3 reads TGCGCCAGCAGCCGAAAACAGGGGCGTGGGGACTCTGGGGCCAACGTCCTGACTTTC. It is translated as CASSRKQGRGDSGANVLTF.